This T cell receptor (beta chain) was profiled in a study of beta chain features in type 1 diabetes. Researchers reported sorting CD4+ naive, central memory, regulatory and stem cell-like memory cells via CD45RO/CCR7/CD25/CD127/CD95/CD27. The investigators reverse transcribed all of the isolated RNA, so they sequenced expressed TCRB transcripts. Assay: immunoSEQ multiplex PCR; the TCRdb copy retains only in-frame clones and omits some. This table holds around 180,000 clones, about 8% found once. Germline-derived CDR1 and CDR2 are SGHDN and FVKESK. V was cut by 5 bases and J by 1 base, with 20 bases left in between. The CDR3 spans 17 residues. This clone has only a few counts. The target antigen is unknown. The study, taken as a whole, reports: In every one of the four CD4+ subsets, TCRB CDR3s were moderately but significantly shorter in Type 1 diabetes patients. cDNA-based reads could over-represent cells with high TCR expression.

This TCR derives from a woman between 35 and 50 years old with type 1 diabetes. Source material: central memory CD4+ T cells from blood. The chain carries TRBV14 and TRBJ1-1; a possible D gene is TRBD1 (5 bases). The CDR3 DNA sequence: TGTGCCAGCAGCGCTAGGGAGGGGCTGAATAGGAACACTGAAGCTTTCTTT. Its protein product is CASSAREGLNRNTEAFF.